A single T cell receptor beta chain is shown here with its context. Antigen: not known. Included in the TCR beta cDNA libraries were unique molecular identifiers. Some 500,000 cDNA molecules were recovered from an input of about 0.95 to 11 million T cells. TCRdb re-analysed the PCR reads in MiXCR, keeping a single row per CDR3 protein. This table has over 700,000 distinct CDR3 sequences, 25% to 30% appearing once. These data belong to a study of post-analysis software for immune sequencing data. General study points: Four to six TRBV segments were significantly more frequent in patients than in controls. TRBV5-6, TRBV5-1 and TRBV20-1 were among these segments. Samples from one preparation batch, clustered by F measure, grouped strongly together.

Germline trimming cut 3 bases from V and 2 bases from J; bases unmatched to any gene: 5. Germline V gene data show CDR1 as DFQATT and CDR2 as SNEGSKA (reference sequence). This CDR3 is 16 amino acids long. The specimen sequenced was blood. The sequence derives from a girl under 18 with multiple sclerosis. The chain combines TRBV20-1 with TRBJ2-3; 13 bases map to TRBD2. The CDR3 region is CSASLLAGGPTDTQYF. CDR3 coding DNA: TGCAGTGCTAGCTTACTAGCGGGAGGGCCCACAGATACGCAGTATTTT.